This T cell receptor beta chain was obtained from a study of blood T cell repertoires in COVID-19. Germline CDR1 and CDR2: SGHAT and FQNNGV. The V gene end was trimmed by 1 base and the J gene end by 2 bases; junction bases not matched to a gene: 7. This CDR3 is built from 18 residues. Repertoires were generated with immunoSEQ multiplex PCR, while TCRdb's copy carries only in-frame clones and drops some. The data show a few hundred thousand clones, approximately 86% seen once. Sequencing was done on a sample of peripheral blood. V and J are TRBV11-2 and TRBJ2-1, with 11 bases matching TRBD2. This TCR was sampled from a human donor in a cohort sampled during active COVID-19. CDR3 coding DNA: TGTGCCAGCAGCTTAGGAATTTTAGCGGGAGGGCCCTACAATGAGCAGTTCTTC. Amino acid sequence: CASSLGILAGGPYNEQFF.